This TCR beta chain was retrieved from a study of cytomegalovirus exposure and HLA in healthy donors. On the study more broadly: HLA-typed donors were the source of about 85 million unique TCRs, which an early data release held.

PCR was performed using 60 Vbeta and 13 Jbeta primers. TCRdb's table, derived via immunoSEQ multiplex PCR, lists solely in-frame clones and lacks some. The profile shows about 160,000 clones, 70% to 90% of them singletons. Germline assignment: CDR1 SGHVS and CDR2 FNYEAQ. V dropped 1 base and J dropped 1; count of bases not matched to a gene: 3. This CDR3 has 15 residues. Material for sequencing was PBMCs. The chain uses TRBV7-6 and TRBJ1-1; 7 positions agree with TRBD1. The source is a man aged 18 to 30 in good health and CMV-seropositive. CDR3 sequence: CASSLDRTGNTEAFF. In nucleotides, the CDR3 is TGTGCCAGCAGCTTAGATAGGACAGGGAACACTGAAGCTTTCTTT.